One and the same sample provided the 18 T cell receptor beta chains below, sequenced in a study of cytomegalovirus exposure and HLA in healthy donors. Primers for the PCR totalled 60 Vbeta and 13 Jbeta. Libraries were prepared by immunoSEQ multiplex PCR; TCRdb keeps only in-frame clonotypes and omits some of them. The sample lists about 170,000 clones, around two thirds occurring once. Sample: PBMCs. These receptors were obtained from a man aged 40-55 years in good health and CMV-seronegative.

The J gene is TRBJ1-3, the V gene TRBV5-1; possible D gene TRBD1, 6 bases. The CDR3 is 15 amino acids. Trimming cost V 3 bases and J 0 bases, with 10 bases left between them. Germline values: CDR1 SGHRS, CDR2 YFSETQ. CDR3 bases: TGCGCCAGCAGCTGGGAACAGGGCTCTGGAAACACCATATATTTT. Its protein is CASSWEQGSGNTIYF.

This chain uses TRBV7-2 with TRBJ2-5; TRBD2 matches at 9 bases. V trimming: 0 bases; J trimming: 5 bases; junction bases outside the gene matches: 10. The CDR3 loop spans 17 amino acids. Germline values: CDR1 SGHTA, CDR2 FQGNSA. The CDR3 protein is CASSLAPFAGGLETQYF. CDR3 nucleotides: TGTGCCAGCAGCTTAGCCCCTTTCGCGGGGGGGCTGGAGACCCAGTACTTC.

This clone was observed a handful of times. The chain links TRBV6-5 to TRBJ2-1; tentatively, D is TRBD2 (5 bases). The germline V and J ends were trimmed by 5 bases and 9 bases, with 11 bases remaining between them. CDR3 length: 12 residues. CDR1 and CDR2 from the germline V gene are MNHEY and SVGAGI. CDR3 protein: CASSPFAGEQFF. The DNA for the CDR3 is TGTGCCAGCAGTCCCTTCGCGGGTGAGCAGTTCTTC.

J is TRBJ2-5 and V is TRBV2; 7 bases are shared with TRBD2. CDR1 and CDR2 from the germline V gene are SNHLY and FYNNEI. This CDR3 contains 11 residues. The ends lost 8 bases at V and 5 bases at J; junction bases unmatched: 2. CDR3 region: CASRLAETQYF. CDR3 nucleotides: TGTGCCAGCCGACTAGCCGAGACCCAGTACTTC.

V gene TRBV11-2 combines with J gene TRBJ2-2; no clear D gene. This CDR3 contains 14 residues. Germline values: CDR1 SGHAT, CDR2 FQNNGV. V shed 5 bases and J shed 0 bases, with 7 bases lying between them. CDR3 DNA sequence: TGTGCCAGCAGCGCTCAGACGAACACCGGGGAGCTGTTTTTT. Translation gives CASSAQTNTGELFF.

V is TRBV29-1 and J is TRBJ2-1; maybe TRBD1 (5 bases). There are 13 residues in the CDR3. V lost 1 base to trimming and J lost 9 bases, with 13 bases between them. Germline values: CDR1 SQVTM, CDR2 ANQGSEA. The CDR3 here is CSVEGGRAGEQFF. CDR3 in DNA: TGCAGCGTTGAAGGGGGCCGCGCAGGTGAGCAGTTCTTC.

The gene calls are TRBV9 and TRBJ2-1; tentative D call: TRBD1 (6 bases). V was clipped by 3 bases and J by 2 bases, with 9 bases between them. Germline assignment: CDR1 SGDLS and CDR2 YYNGEE. This CDR3 comprises 14 residues. CDR3 nucleotides: TGTGCCAGCAGCGCTGGACAGCCCTACAATGAGCAGTTCTTC. It is translated as CASSAGQPYNEQFF.

V and J are TRBV7-2 and TRBJ2-5; the D is unclear. This CDR3 has 13 amino acids. Trimming took off 5 bases at V and 1 base at J, with 8 bases between the two ends. Germline CDR1 and CDR2: SGHTA and FQGNSA. The CDR3 DNA is TGTGCCAGCAGCATCAGGTTCCAAGAGACCCAGTACTTC. It translates to CASSIRFQETQYF.

The rearrangement links TRBV28 to TRBJ2-1; 11 bases line up with TRBD2. Germline loops: CDR1 MDHEN, CDR2 SYDVKM. V was clipped by 3 bases and J by 13 bases; unmatched bases: 11. The CDR3 contains 15 residues. CDR3 coding DNA: TGTGCCAGCAGTTTTCCGGGGGTAGCGGGGGGGCACCAGTTCTTC. This translates into CASSFPGVAGGHQFF.

This sequence joins TRBV2 and TRBJ1-2; D is perhaps TRBD1 (5 bases). This CDR3 has 14 amino acids. V was cut by 8 bases and J by 5 bases, with 18 bases left in between. Germline CDR1 and CDR2: SNHLY and FYNNEI. This chain's CDR3 is CASGGTVTPYGYTF. The CDR3 DNA is TGTGCCAGCGGGGGGACGGTAACTCCGTATGGCTACACCTTC.

The rearrangement joins TRBV1 to TRBJ2-5; the table's D call, TRBD2, was not checked against the DNA. TRBV1 is assigned pseudogene status. The CDR3 totals 15 residues. The DNA for the CDR3 is TGCACCAGCAGCTACGTTAGGGGGGGCGAAGAGACCCAGTACTTC. This sequence encodes CTSSYVRGGEETQYF.

This clone has a handful of counts. The V call is TRBV27, the J call TRBJ2-1; 8 bases are a match to TRBD2. Germline V gene data show CDR1 as MNHEY and CDR2 as SMNVEV (reference sequence). The CDR3 spans 14 residues. V dropped 7 bases and J dropped 0; count of bases not matched to a gene: 2. The DNA of the CDR3 is TGTGCCAGCACCCGGGGGGGCTCCTACAATGAGCAGTTCTTC. Its translation: CASTRGGSYNEQFF.

This chain joins TRBV7-2 and TRBJ1-1; 9 bases agree with TRBD1. CDR1 is SGHTA, CDR2 FQGNSA, per germline. With V trimmed by 4 bases and J by 0 bases, 3 bases remained unmatched. The CDR3 is 15 amino acids. Written as DNA, the CDR3 is TGTGCCAGCAGCTACGGGACAGGGCTGAACACTGAAGCTTTCTTT. It codes for CASSYGTGLNTEAFF.

The chain joins TRBV7-9 to TRBJ2-5, with 7 bases identical to TRBD2. Germline V lookup: CDR1 SEHNR, CDR2 FQNEAQ (reference sequence). Germline trimming cut 5 bases from V and 5 bases from J; bases unmatched to any gene: 14. This CDR3 has 16 amino acids. CDR3 DNA sequence: TGTGCCAGCAGCCCTTTTTGGGGGGGGACCGTCGAGACCCAGTACTTC. This sequence encodes CASSPFWGGTVETQYF.

Regarding this clone: One end of the junction varies from germline; a read error may be responsible. This rearrangement joins TRBV6-5 to TRBJ1-5; no clear D. CDR3 size: 15 residues. Germline CDR1 is MNHEY and CDR2 is SVGAGI. CDR3 region: CASSYSHDSNQPQHF. The CDR3 DNA is TGTGCTAGCAGTTACTCGCACGATAGCAATCAGCCTCAGCATTTT.

This clone was counted only a few times. This chain connects TRBV30 to TRBJ2-7; 9 bases are a match to TRBD1. The length of the CDR3 is 14 residues. V shed 3 bases and J 1 base; nucleotides not matched to a gene: 4. Germline V CDR1 and CDR2: GTSNPN, SVGIG (reference sequence). CDR3 region: CAWSPDRGSYEQYF. The CDR3 DNA is TGTGCCTGGAGCCCGGACAGGGGATCCTACGAGCAGTACTTC.

The J gene is TRBJ2-5, the V gene TRBV5-1; 8 bases are shared with TRBD2. The CDR3 loop spans 17 amino acids. Germline V CDR1 and CDR2: SGHRS, YFSETQ. Germline trimming cut 0 bases from V and 3 bases from J; bases unmatched to any gene: 10. As DNA, the CDR3 is TGCGCCAGCAGCTTGGGGTCTAGCGGGCGTAATAAAGAGACCCAGTACTTC. Amino acids: CASSLGSSGRNKETQYF.

This sequence joins TRBV5-1 and TRBJ2-5; D remains unclear. This CDR3 spans 14 amino acids. V gave up 4 bases and J gave up 5 bases, with 15 bases separating them. Germline CDR1 SGHRS, CDR2 YFSETQ. CDR3 nucleotide sequence: TGCGCCAGCAGCCTGGGTGCGAATTTGGAGACCCAGTACTTC. This translates into CASSLGANLETQYF.